This T cell receptor (beta chain) was observed in a study of beta chain features in type 1 diabetes. Study-level background: Patients looked much like healthy donors when it came to age, gender and cell yields. Study observations and caveats: Among patients with Type 1 diabetes, TCRB CDR3s were moderately but significantly shorter in every one of the four CD4+ subsets.

A word on this clone: Antigen: not known. Other DNA sequences in the same sample also yield this CDR3.

Every donor had blood drawn once into heparin, roughly 100 mL on average. Per germline, CDR1 SGHRS and CDR2 YFSETQ. The germline V and J ends were trimmed by 1 base and 0 bases, with 14 bases remaining between them. The CDR3 runs to 17 residues. The sequenced template was cDNA made from the entire isolated RNA. Measured with immunoSEQ multiplex PCR; TCRdb has only the in-frame clones, and not every one. The sample has 95,000 to 150,000 clones; 15% to 20% are singletons. The V and J genes are TRBV5-1 and TRBJ2-1; D gene ambiguous. The TCR originated in a young man with type 1 diabetes. Sequencing was performed on central memory CD4+ T cells from blood. In nucleotides, the CDR3 is TGCGCCAGCAGCTTGTCTGGTAGACCTAGCTCCTACAATGAGCAGTTCTTC. This encodes CASSLSGRPSSYNEQFF.